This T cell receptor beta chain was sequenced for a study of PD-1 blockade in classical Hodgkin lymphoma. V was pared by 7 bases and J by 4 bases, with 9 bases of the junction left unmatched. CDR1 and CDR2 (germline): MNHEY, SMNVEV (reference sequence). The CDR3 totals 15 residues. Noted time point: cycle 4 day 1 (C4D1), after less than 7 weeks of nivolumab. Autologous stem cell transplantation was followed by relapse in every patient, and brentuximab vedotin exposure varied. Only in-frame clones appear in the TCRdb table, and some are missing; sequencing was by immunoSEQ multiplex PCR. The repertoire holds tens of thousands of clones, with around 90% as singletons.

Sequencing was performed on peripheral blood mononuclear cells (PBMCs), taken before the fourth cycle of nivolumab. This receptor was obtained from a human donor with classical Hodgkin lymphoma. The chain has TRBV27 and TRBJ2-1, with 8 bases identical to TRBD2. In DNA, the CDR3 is TGTGCCAGCAATCTAGCGGGCCGCAAATACAATGAGCAGTTCTTC. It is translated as CASNLAGRKYNEQFF.